This TCR beta chain was found in a study of control samples from healthy donors and cancer patients. TCRdb's table, derived via immunoSEQ multiplex PCR, lists solely in-frame clones and lacks some. The top ten clones hold roughly 2.8% of a sample with around 50,000 clones, approximately 83% of them seen once. With 6 bases removed from V and 0 bases from J, the gap between germline ends came to 12 bases. Germline V lookup: CDR1 MNHEY, CDR2 SVGAGI. CDR3 length: 15 amino acids. The specimen sequenced was PBMCs. This sequence originates from a woman between 45 and 65 years old with lung cancer. This sequence joins TRBV6-5 and TRBJ1-5; D is perhaps TRBD1 (5 bases). The CDR3 sequence is CASSPGRNSNQPQHF. The CDR3 DNA reads TGTGCCAGCAGCCCAGGGAGGAATAGCAATCAGCCCCAGCATTTT.